These 25 T cell receptor beta chains originate from one sample sequenced in a study of blood T cell repertoires in COVID-19. The assay was immunoSEQ multiplex PCR, and TCRdb's table has in-frame clones only and misses some. The table shows about 71,000 clones, with more than 80% occurring only once. Sample: peripheral blood. Receptors were obtained from a man aged 25 to 40 with acute or convalescent COVID-19.

This clone was seen just once. The chain has TRBV7-2 and TRBJ2-5; no reliable D call. The CDR3 sequence is 14 residues long. Germline V lookup: CDR1 SGHTA, CDR2 FQGNSA. V shed 5 bases and J shed 0 bases, with 10 bases lying between them. For the CDR3, the DNA is TGTGCCAGCAGCCCCGTGGCCTACCAAGAGACCCAGTACTTC. Translated, it gives CASSPVAYQETQYF.

This chain links TRBV6-1 with TRBJ1-2; D perhaps matches TRBD1 (5 bases). The CDR3 extends over 15 amino acids. V gave up 1 base and J gave up 4 bases, with 13 bases separating them. The germline V gene has CDR1 MNHNS and CDR2 SASEGT. The CDR3 DNA is TGTGCCAGCAGTGAAGTCCTGGGGCGCAGCTATGGCTACACCTTC. Translating gives CASSEVLGRSYGYTF.

This clone has only one observation. The chain carries TRBV28 and TRBJ1-1, with 8 bases that match TRBD1. The CDR3 contains 14 residues. CDR1 is MDHEN, CDR2 SYDVKM, per germline. V was clipped by 5 bases and J by 5 bases; unmatched bases: 7. CDR3 coding DNA: TGTGCCAGCAGTCATACAGGGGGGAGGACTGAAGCTTTCTTT. Protein: CASSHTGGRTEAFF.

This chain connects TRBV27 to TRBJ2-5; D possibly corresponds to TRBD2 (5 bases). Germline V gene lookup returns CDR1 MNHEY and CDR2 SMNVEV (reference sequence). There are 15 residues in the CDR3. Trimming pared 6 bases from V and 7 bases from J, leaving 21 bases between. The CDR3 sequence: CASSPRGPSDGTQYF. In DNA, the CDR3 is TGTGCCAGCAGCCCCAGAGGGCCCTCGGATGGGACCCAGTACTTC.

The CDR3 DNA sequence: TGTGCCAGCTCACGAGACAGGGGGCAAGATGGCTACACCTTC. Amino acid sequence: CASSRDRGQDGYTF. J is TRBJ1-2 and V is TRBV18; 10 nucleotides agree with TRBD1. J gave up 6 bases and V 4 bases, and 5 bases lay outside the gene matches. CDR3 size: 14 residues. The germline CDR1 and CDR2 sequences are KGHSH and LQKENI.

The rearrangement links TRBV2 to TRBJ1-2, with D possibly being TRBD1 (6 bases). This CDR3 spans 13 amino acids. The germline V gene encodes CDR1 SNHLY and CDR2 FYNNEI. V was pared by 1 base and J by 5 bases, with 8 bases between. CDR3 protein: CASSEGQGYGYTF. The CDR3 DNA is TGTGCCAGCAGTGAAGGGCAGGGGTATGGCTACACCTTC.

The chain combines TRBV24-1 with TRBJ1-4, with 10 positions matching TRBD1. The CDR3 totals 15 residues. The V gene end was trimmed by 3 bases and the J gene end by 7 bases; junction bases not matched to a gene: 4. Per germline, CDR1 KGHDR and CDR2 SFDVKD. CDR3 DNA: TGTGCCACCAGTGATACCGGGACAGGGGTTGAAAAACTGTTTTTT. This sequence encodes CATSDTGTGVEKLFF.

The chain employs TRBV6-2 or TRBV6-3 and TRBJ1-1; D unresolved. This CDR3 is 16 amino acids long. Trimming stripped 2 bases from V and 1 base from J, with 14 bases between. The germline CDR1 and CDR2 sequences are MNHEY and SVGEGT. The CDR3 nucleotides read TGTGCCAGCAGTTACCGCCCAGGCAGCTCGAACACTGAAGCTTTCTTT. This translates into CASSYRPGSSNTEAFF.

V and J are TRBV27 and TRBJ2-2, with D unclear. The CDR3 covers 13 residues. CDR1 MNHEY and CDR2 SMNVEV come from the germline V gene (reference sequence). V was cut by 0 bases and J by 5 bases, with 4 bases left in between. CDR3 nucleotide sequence: TGTGCCAGCAGTTTATCTGAGACCGGGGAGCTGTTTTTT. Residues: CASSLSETGELFF.

The V gene is TRBV12-3 or TRBV12-4, the J gene TRBJ2-3, with TRBD1 matching over 7 bases. This CDR3 has 13 residues. Trimming cost V 6 bases and J 6 bases; bases outside gene matches: 6. This chain's CDR3 is CASRMTGHDTQYF. The CDR3 DNA follows: TGTGCCAGCAGGATGACAGGGCACGATACGCAGTATTTT.

The chain uses TRBV5-1 and TRBJ1-2; perhaps TRBD1 as D (6 bases). The CDR3 sequence is 14 residues long. V gave up 3 bases and J gave up 4 bases, with 13 bases separating them. CDR1 and CDR2 (germline): SGHRS, YFSETQ. The CDR3 DNA follows: TGCGCCAGCAGCTGGACGGACAGAGTCTATGGCTACACCTTC. Its translation is CASSWTDRVYGYTF.

The rearrangement links TRBV25-1 to TRBJ2-6, with D uncertain. The CDR3 totals 14 residues. In germline, CDR1 is MGHDK, CDR2 SYGVNS. Trimming shortened V by 6 bases and J by 0 bases, and 6 bases separated the two germline ends. The DNA of the CDR3 is TGTGCCAGCAGCCAGTACTCTGGGGCCAACGTCCTGACTTTC. Translating it yields CASSQYSGANVLTF. The variable domain in full, with the rest retrieved from reference TRBV25-1 and TRBJ2-6, is EADIYQTPRYLVIGTGKKITLECSQTMGHDKMYWYQQDPGMELHLIHYSYGVNSTEKGDLSSESTVSRIRTEHFPLTLESARPSHTSQYLCASSQYSGANVLTFGAGSRLTVL.

The chain carries TRBV7-3 and TRBJ2-2, with D perhaps TRBD2 (5 bases). CDR3 length equals 14 residues. V was trimmed by 2 bases and J by 7 bases, leaving 11 bases between them. The germline V gene encodes CDR1 SGHTA and CDR2 FQGTGA. The CDR3 bases are TGTGCCAGCAGCTTATCTAGCTCGAGCGGGGAGCTGTTTTTT. Protein sequence: CASSLSSSSGELFF.

The chain carries TRBV3-1 (or the pseudogene TRBV3-2) and TRBJ2-3, with a tentative D call TRBD2 (5 bases). The CDR3 is made up of 15 amino acids. The V end lost 4 bases, the J end lost 2 bases, and 13 bases lay between the germline ends. Germline CDR1 LGHDT, CDR2 YNNKEL (reference sequence). The CDR3 nucleotides are TGTGCCAGCAGCCCGAGGGAAACCCTCACAGATACGCAGTATTTT. This codes for CASSPRETLTDTQYF.

The chain uses TRBV3-1 (or the pseudogene TRBV3-2) and TRBJ1-6, with 8 bases that match TRBD1. This CDR3 contains 16 residues. J gave up 10 bases and V 1 base, and 9 bases lay outside the gene matches. From germline, CDR1 is LGHDT and CDR2 YNNKEL (reference sequence). The CDR3: CASSQVFSGGRSPLHF. CDR3 DNA: TGTGCCAGCAGCCAAGTCTTTTCAGGGGGCCGCTCACCCCTCCACTTT.

The rearrangement uses TRBV9 and TRBJ2-7; TRBD2 matches 7 bases. This CDR3 is built from 15 residues. With 4 bases clipped from V and 1 base from J, the junction kept 8 bases outside the gene matches. Per germline, CDR1 SGDLS and CDR2 YYNGEE. The CDR3: CASSPRAGSSYEQYF. CDR3 nucleotides: TGTGCCAGCAGCCCGCGAGCGGGATCGTCCTACGAGCAGTACTTC.

This clone was counted once. This sequence joins TRBV5-4 and TRBJ1-6; 7 nucleotides match TRBD1. From germline, CDR1 is SGHNT and CDR2 YYREEE (reference sequence). Unmatched junction bases numbered 5, after V lost 3 bases and J lost 5 bases. The CDR3 runs 15 residues. The CDR3 loop is CASSSWTGNNSPLHF. The CDR3 region has the DNA TGTGCCAGCAGCTCCTGGACAGGAAATAATTCACCCCTCCACTTT. Filled out from reference TRBV5-4 and TRBJ1-6, the complete variable domain reads ETGVTQSPTHLIKTRGQQVTLRCSSQSGHNTVSWYQQALGQGPQFIFQYYREEENGRGNFPPRFSGLQFPNYSSELNVNALELDDSALYLCASSSWTGNNSPLHFGNGTRLTVT.

This clone was seen just once. The rearrangement links TRBV29-1 to TRBJ2-5; D gene ambiguous. Trimming shortened V by 7 bases and J by 5 bases, and 8 bases separated the two germline ends. CDR3 length: 10 amino acids. Germline CDR1 and CDR2: SQVTM and ANQGSEA. This chain's CDR3 is CSGRVETQYF. DNA for the CDR3: TGCAGCGGCCGAGTGGAGACCCAGTACTTC.

The rearrangement uses TRBV9 and TRBJ1-4; the match to TRBD1 covers 7 bases. Germline V CDR1 and CDR2: SGDLS, YYNGEE. The CDR3 runs 15 residues. After removal of 4 bases from V and 8 bases from J, the junction contained 11 bases not matched to a gene. The chain's CDR3 is CASSPWDSQSEKLFF. The CDR3 nucleotides are TGTGCCAGCAGCCCCTGGGACAGTCAATCGGAAAAACTGTTTTTT.

This chain connects TRBV28 to TRBJ1-5; tentative D call: TRBD1 (5 bases). The CDR3 covers 14 residues. Germline loops: CDR1 MDHEN, CDR2 SYDVKM. The V gene lost 8 bases and the J gene lost 3 bases, with 14 bases spanning the gap. In nucleotides, the CDR3 is TGTGCCAGCCGCCGGGGGGGGAACAATCAGCCCCAGCATTTT. This codes for CASRRGGNNQPQHF.

Comments on this clone: This sample includes further DNA sequences coding for the same CDR3. The V and J genes are TRBV18 and TRBJ2-1; 11 bases match TRBD2. This CDR3 is built from 15 residues. Per the germline V gene, CDR1 is KGHSH and CDR2 is LQKENI. V trimming: 3 bases; J trimming: 7 bases; junction bases outside the gene matches: 5. The CDR3 is CASSPGTSGSNEQFF. DNA of the CDR3: TGTGCCAGCTCACCGGGGACTAGCGGTTCTAATGAGCAGTTCTTC.

V usage is TRBV27 and J usage is TRBJ2-2, with 7 bases that match TRBD2. The V gene's germline CDR1 is MNHEY and CDR2 SMNVEV (reference sequence). Trimming cost V 3 bases and J 4 bases; bases outside gene matches: 2. This CDR3 is built from 14 residues. CDR3 sequence (DNA): TGTGCCAGCAGTTTCTTAGCGGGCACCGGGGAGCTGTTTTTT. It yields the protein CASSFLAGTGELFF.

The V and J genes are TRBV27 and TRBJ2-7, with 8 bases lining up with TRBD2. This CDR3 comprises 17 residues. The germline V gene has CDR1 MNHEY and CDR2 SMNVEV (reference sequence). With V trimmed by 0 bases and J by 5 bases, 12 bases remained unmatched. DNA for the CDR3: TGTGCCAGCAGTTTATCTCAATTAGCGGGAAATTTCCACGAGCAGTACTTC. Amino acid sequence: CASSLSQLAGNFHEQYF.

The rearrangement uses TRBV18 and TRBJ1-6; 9 bases match TRBD1. After removal of 6 bases from V and 8 bases from J, the junction contained 8 bases not matched to a gene. The CDR3 has 15 residues. From germline, CDR1 is KGHSH and CDR2 LQKENI. CDR3 sequence: CASSPTYRGHSPLHF. In DNA, the CDR3 is TGTGCCAGCTCCCCGACGTACAGGGGGCATTCACCCCTCCACTTT.

This clone has just a few counts. The rearrangement joins TRBV5-6 to TRBJ1-4, with TRBD1 matching over 10 bases. The V segment lost 3 bases and the J segment 5 bases; nucleotides outside the gene matches: 10. The CDR3 has 17 amino acids. The germline gives CDR1 SGHDT, CDR2 YYEEEE. CDR3 loop: CASSSSGTGEGNEKLFF. The DNA of the CDR3 is TGTGCCAGCAGCTCTTCCGGGACAGGGGAAGGAAATGAAAAACTGTTTTTT.